One sample yielded the 20 T cell receptor beta chains listed below, sequenced in a study of blood T cell repertoires in COVID-19. Sequencing used immunoSEQ multiplex PCR; TCRdb keeps in-frame clones, though not all of them. In the table there are over 80,000 clones, approximately 90% of which are singletons. Sequencing was done on a sample of peripheral blood. These receptors were obtained from a man aged 60-69 years with acute or convalescent COVID-19.

This clone was observed once. This sequence joins TRBV6-2 or TRBV6-3 and TRBJ1-1; TRBD1 matches at 9 bases. This CDR3 contains 16 residues. V lost 2 bases, J lost 0 bases, and 4 bases stayed unmatched. From germline, CDR1 is MNHEY and CDR2 SVGEGT. CDR3 sequence: CASSYAGTGLNTEAFF. CDR3 nucleotides: TGTGCCAGCAGTTACGCCGGGACAGGGTTGAACACTGAAGCTTTCTTT.

The chain uses TRBV6-1 and TRBJ2-7, with 8 bases identical to TRBD1. After removal of 3 bases from V and 9 bases from J, the junction contained 13 bases not matched to a gene. This CDR3 is built from 15 residues. Germline V CDR1 and CDR2: MNHNS, SASEGT. The CDR3: CASSDPQGAQTGQYF. The CDR3 nucleotides are TGTGCCAGCAGTGACCCGCAGGGGGCTCAGACGGGGCAGTACTTC.

The genes are TRBV7-2 and TRBJ1-1; tentatively, D is TRBD1 (6 bases). The CDR3 contains 15 residues. Germline-derived CDR1 and CDR2 are SGHTA and FQGNSA. The V gene lost 3 bases and the J gene lost 0 bases, with 11 bases spanning the gap. In DNA form, the CDR3 reads TGTGCCAGCAGCTTCACCCAGGGGATGAACACTGAAGCTTTCTTT. This sequence encodes CASSFTQGMNTEAFF.

This chain connects TRBV5-5 to TRBJ2-2, with 10 bases lining up with TRBD2. The CDR3 spans 17 residues. Germline trimming cut 4 bases from V and 6 bases from J; bases unmatched to any gene: 12. Germline assignment: CDR1 SGHKS and CDR2 YYEKEE (reference sequence). CDR3 loop: CASSPEPGLASPGELFF. DNA of the CDR3: TGTGCCAGCAGCCCAGAACCGGGACTAGCGTCACCCGGGGAGCTGTTTTTT. The full variable domain, in which reference TRBV5-5 and TRBJ2-2 provide the parts outside the CDR3, is DAGVTQSPTHLIKTRGQQVTLRCSPISGHKSVSWYQQVLGQGPQFIFQYYEKEERGRGNFPDRFSARQFPNYSSELNVNALLLGDSALYLCASSPEPGLASPGELFFGEGSRLTVL.

The V gene is TRBV6-1, the J gene TRBJ2-7; weak D call: TRBD1 (6 bases). The V gene's germline CDR1 is MNHNS and CDR2 SASEGT. V was shortened by 2 bases and J by 6 bases, with 11 bases between the two germline ends. This CDR3 comprises 13 residues. CDR3 sequence reads: CASSEKQGVEQYF. The CDR3 DNA follows: TGTGCCAGCAGTGAAAAACAGGGAGTCGAGCAGTACTTC.

The chain joins TRBV19 to TRBJ2-3, with TRBD2 identical over 15 bases. V was pared by 6 bases and J by 7 bases, with 8 bases of the junction left unmatched. The length of the CDR3 is 16 residues. Germline assignment: CDR1 LNHDA and CDR2 SQIVND (reference sequence). The CDR3 coding sequence is TGTGCCAGTAGCCCCGGGACTAGCGGGAGGATAAATACGCAGTATTTT. It yields the protein CASSPGTSGRINTQYF.

The chain employs TRBV7-6 and TRBJ2-1, with 7 bases identical to TRBD2. Germline V gives CDR1 SGHVS, CDR2 FNYEAQ. The CDR3 consists of 15 residues. Trimming removed 1 base from V and 3 bases from J; junction bases left unmatched: 3. As DNA, the CDR3 is TGTGCCAGCAGCTTAGAGTGGACTAGCTACAATGAGCAGTTCTTC. It encodes CASSLEWTSYNEQFF.

This chain uses TRBV12-5 with TRBJ1-4, with 7 bases identical to TRBD1. J was trimmed by 6 bases and V by 0 bases; bases with no gene match: 10. Germline lookup yields CDR1 LGHNT and CDR2 FRNRAP. The CDR3 runs to 17 residues. CDR3 bases: TGTGCTAGTGGTTTGGTACTGAACCCCGGGACAGATGAAAAACTGTTTTTT. This gives the protein CASGLVLNPGTDEKLFF.

The CDR3 protein is CASSLLGLPNEQYF. In nucleotides, the CDR3 is TGTGCCAGCAGTTTACTCGGGTTACCTAACGAGCAGTACTTC. The chain employs TRBV27 and TRBJ2-7, with D hard to call. The ends were cut back, 2 bases at V and 5 bases at J, with 13 bases in the middle. Per germline, CDR1 MNHEY and CDR2 SMNVEV (reference sequence). This CDR3 comprises 14 residues.

The chain uses TRBV5-4 and TRBJ2-3, with D possibly TRBD2 on 6 matching bases. The V end was cut by 0 bases, the J end by 4 bases, with 12 bases between. CDR1 is SGHNT and CDR2 is YYREEE in the germline V gene (reference sequence). CDR3 length: 15 residues. DNA for the CDR3: TGTGCCAGCAGCTTGGATCTAGCGCAATCAGATACGCAGTATTTT. The encoded protein is CASSLDLAQSDTQYF.

J is TRBJ2-7 and V is TRBV7-9, with 7 bases matching TRBD1. This CDR3 spans 14 amino acids. Germline loops: CDR1 SEHNR, CDR2 FQNEAQ (reference sequence). The ends lost 4 bases at V and 0 bases at J; junction bases unmatched: 3. CDR3 loop: CASSSGTVSYEQYF. CDR3 DNA sequence: TGTGCCAGCAGCTCCGGGACAGTCTCCTACGAGCAGTACTTC.

The rearrangement joins TRBV6-5 to TRBJ2-7; 8 positions match TRBD2. CDR3 size: 14 residues. The V gene's germline CDR1 is MNHEY and CDR2 SVGAGI. Germline trimming cut 7 bases from V and 4 bases from J; bases unmatched to any gene: 9. CDR3 coding DNA: TGTGCCAGCATCCCCGCGGGACTAGGTTACGAGCAGTACTTC. Translation gives CASIPAGLGYEQYF.

The V call is TRBV5-4, the J call TRBJ2-7, with 15 bases lining up with TRBD2. The CDR3 loop spans 15 amino acids. CDR1 and CDR2 (germline): SGHNT, YYREEE (reference sequence). V lost 2 bases to trimming and J lost 7 bases; unmatched junction nucleotides: 4. CDR3 sequence reads: CASSLGLAGGSEQYF. CDR3 bases: TGTGCCAGCAGCTTAGGACTAGCGGGAGGGAGTGAGCAGTACTTC.

The chain has TRBV19 and TRBJ1-6; 8 bases map to TRBD1. Unmatched junction bases numbered 6, after V lost 5 bases and J lost 6 bases. The CDR3 covers 15 residues. Germline loops: CDR1 LNHDA, CDR2 SQIVND (reference sequence). In DNA, the CDR3 is TGTGCCAGTAGTTTACAGGGGGAAGGTAATTCACCCCTCCACTTT. This translates into CASSLQGEGNSPLHF. Filled out from reference TRBV19 and TRBJ1-6, the complete variable domain reads DGGITQSPKYLFRKEGQNVTLSCEQNLNHDAMYWYRQDPGQGLRLIYYSQIVNDFQKGDIAEGYSVSREKKESFPLTVTSAQKNPTAFYLCASSLQGEGNSPLHFGNGTRLTVT.

The chain carries TRBV18 and TRBJ2-1; D might be TRBD2 (6 bases). In germline, CDR1 is KGHSH, CDR2 LQKENI. The V and J ends lost 4 bases and 4 bases respectively, with 11 bases between them. There are 14 residues in the CDR3. This chain's CDR3 is CASSLDGTYNEQFF. Written as DNA, the CDR3 is TGTGCCAGCTCACTAGACGGGACTTACAATGAGCAGTTCTTC. Variable domain in full (rest from reference TRBV18 and TRBJ2-1): NAGVMQNPRHLVRRRGQEARLRCSPMKGHSHVYWYRQLPEEGLKFMVYLQKENIIDESGMPKERFSAEFPKEGPSILRIQQVVRGDSAAYFCASSLDGTYNEQFFGPGTRLTVL.

The rearrangement uses TRBV18 and TRBJ2-3; D remains unclear. From germline, CDR1 is KGHSH and CDR2 LQKENI. The CDR3 has 21 amino acids. V lost 3 bases to trimming and J lost 0 bases, with 28 bases between them. The CDR3 here is CASSPFPPLVKPGSSTDTQYF. The CDR3 bases are TGTGCCAGCTCACCCTTTCCGCCGCTAGTGAAGCCCGGATCTAGCACAGATACGCAGTATTTT.

This chain joins TRBV27 and TRBJ2-4, with a weak D call TRBD2 (5 bases). Looked up from germline, CDR1 is MNHEY and CDR2 is SMNVEV (reference sequence). V gave up 2 bases and J gave up 3 bases, with 11 bases separating them. The CDR3 is 15 amino acids. The CDR3 here is CASSLLAFGKNIQYF. For the CDR3, the DNA is TGTGCCAGCAGTTTACTAGCTTTTGGCAAAAACATTCAGTACTTC.

This clone was recorded a few times. The rearrangement joins TRBV7-9 to TRBJ2-1; 13 positions match TRBD2. The CDR3 loop spans 18 amino acids. CDR1 and CDR2 from the germline V gene are SEHNR and FQNEAQ (reference sequence). Trimming took 0 bases from V and 3 from J; bases not matched to a gene: 5. The CDR3 protein is CASSLAEWTSGSYNEQFF. The DNA of the CDR3 is TGTGCCAGCAGCTTAGCGGAGTGGACTAGCGGGAGCTACAATGAGCAGTTCTTC.

The chain recombines TRBV7-2 with TRBJ2-1, with D possibly TRBD2 on 5 matching bases. V was pared by 1 base and J by 4 bases, with 14 bases between. This CDR3 spans 16 amino acids. CDR1 and CDR2 from the germline V gene are SGHTA and FQGNSA. CDR3 sequence (DNA): TGTGCCAGCAGCTTAGACCCAGCGGTGGGATACAATGAGCAGTTCTTC. Its protein is CASSLDPAVGYNEQFF. The complete variable domain, with remaining parts taken from reference TRBV7-2 and TRBJ2-1, reads GAGVSQSPSNKVTEKGKDVELRCDPISGHTALYWYRQSLGQGLEFLIYFQGNSAPDKSGLPSDRFSAERTGGSVSTLTIQRTQQEDSAVYLCASSLDPAVGYNEQFFGPGTRLTVL.

The V gene is TRBV5-1, the J gene TRBJ1-1; 10 nucleotides align to TRBD1. Looked up from germline, CDR1 is SGHRS and CDR2 is YFSETQ. The junction had 4 bases not matched to a gene; V was cut back by 4 bases and J by 1 base. The CDR3 has 15 amino acids. The DNA for the CDR3 is TGCGCCAGCAGCCCCTGGGACAGGGGGAACACTGAAGCTTTCTTT. Encoded protein: CASSPWDRGNTEAFF.